The sequence of this T cell receptor (beta chain) was determined in a study of T cell repertoires in cytomegalovirus infection. In this sample, this clonotype turned up a few times. Antigen: not known. TCRdb fed the reads into MiXCR, producing one record per CDR3 protein. The sample gives 650,000 to 900,000 distinct CDR3 sequences, approximately 29% of which show up once; around 12% is in the top ten. Germline assignment: CDR1 MNHNS and CDR2 SASEGT. The CDR3 sequence is 15 residues long. V shed 7 bases and J 7 bases; nucleotides not matched to a gene: 15. This chain links TRBV6-1 with TRBJ1-1; 7 nucleotides match TRBD1. This receptor was obtained from a human donor in good health (CMV status not recorded). Some clones in this sample may be carry-over from other donors' samples. The input for sequencing was cultured CD8+ T cells from PBMCs, taken from culture after CMV antigen stimulation. CDR3 protein: CASIPEPGQPFEAFF. Written as DNA, the CDR3 is TGTGCCAGCATTCCAGAACCGGGACAGCCTTTTGAAGCTTTCTTT.